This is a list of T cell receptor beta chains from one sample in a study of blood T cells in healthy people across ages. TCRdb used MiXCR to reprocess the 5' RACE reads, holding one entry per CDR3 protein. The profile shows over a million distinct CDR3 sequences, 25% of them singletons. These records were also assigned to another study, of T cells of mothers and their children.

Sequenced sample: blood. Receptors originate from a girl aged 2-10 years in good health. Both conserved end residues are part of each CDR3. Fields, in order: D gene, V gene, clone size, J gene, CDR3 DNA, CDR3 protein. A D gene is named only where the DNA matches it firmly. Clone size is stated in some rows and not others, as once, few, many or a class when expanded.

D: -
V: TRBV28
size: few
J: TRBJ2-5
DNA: TGTGCCAGCAGTTTGTCTAACCAAGAGGCCCAGTACTTC
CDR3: CASSLSNQEAQYF

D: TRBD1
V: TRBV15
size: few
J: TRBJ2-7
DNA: TGTGCCACCAGCATATTGACAGGGAGCGAGCAGTACTTC
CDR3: CATSILTGSEQYF

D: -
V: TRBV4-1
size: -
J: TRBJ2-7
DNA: TGCGCCAGCAGCCCTACACAAGGCAGGGGGGCGTACGAGCAGTACTTC
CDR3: CASSPTQGRGAYEQYF

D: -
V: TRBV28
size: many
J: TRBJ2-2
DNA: TGTGCCAGCAGGCGCAACACCGGGGAGCTGTTTTTT
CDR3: CASRRNTGELFF

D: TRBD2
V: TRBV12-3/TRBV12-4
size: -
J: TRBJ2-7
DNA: TGTGCCAGCACCCTATCGACTAGCGGGAAGTTCGAGCAGTACTTC
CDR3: CASTLSTSGKFEQYF

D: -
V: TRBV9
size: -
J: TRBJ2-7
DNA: TGTGCCAGCAGCGTTAGGAGGGATTCCTACGAGCAGTACTTC
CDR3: CASSVRRDSYEQYF

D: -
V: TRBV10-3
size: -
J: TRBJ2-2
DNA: TGTGCCATCAGTGAGCATCCAGGGGCCGGGGAGCTGTTTTTT
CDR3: CAISEHPGAGELFF

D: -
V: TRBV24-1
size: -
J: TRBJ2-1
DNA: TGTGCCACCGGTGTCAGCCACGGTCAGGAGCAGTTCTTC
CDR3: CATGVSHGQEQFF

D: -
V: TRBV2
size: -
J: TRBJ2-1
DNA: TGTGCCAGCAGTGCTGACTGGAGTCCTGTGCACAATGAGCAGTTCTTC
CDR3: CASSADWSPVHNEQFF

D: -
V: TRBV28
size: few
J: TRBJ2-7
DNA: TGTGCCAGCAGTTTATGGGGTCAGGTAGTCCACGAGCAGTACTTC
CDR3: CASSLWGQVVHEQYF

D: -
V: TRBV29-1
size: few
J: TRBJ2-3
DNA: TGCAGCGTTGAAAGGCAGCTCACAGATACGCAGTATTTT
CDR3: CSVERQLTDTQYF

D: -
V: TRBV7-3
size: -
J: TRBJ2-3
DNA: TGTGCCAGCAGCTCCCTCATATCCGCAGATACGCAGTATTTT
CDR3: CASSSLISADTQYF

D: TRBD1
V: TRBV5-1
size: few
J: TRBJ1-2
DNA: TGCGCCAGCAGCTGGGTACCGGGACAGCCATATGGCTACACCTTC
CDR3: CASSWVPGQPYGYTF

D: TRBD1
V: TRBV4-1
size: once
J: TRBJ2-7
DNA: TGCGCCAGCAGCCAAATACTAGGACAGGGGCTCGATCAGGAGCAGTACTTC
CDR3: CASSQILGQGLDQEQYF